This entry is about one TCR beta chain. These data are taken from a study of cytomegalovirus exposure and HLA in healthy donors. Whole-study context: In an early release, HLA-typed donors contributed 90 million or so unique TCR sequences.

The germline gives CDR1 LGHNT, CDR2 FRNRAP. This CDR3 has 15 amino acids. The V and J ends lost 6 bases and 3 bases, in that order; junction bases with no gene match: 8. Primers for the PCR totalled 60 Vbeta and 13 Jbeta. Using immunoSEQ multiplex PCR, the repertoire was profiled, and TCRdb retains in-frame clones only, with some absent. The sample includes roughly 200,000 clones, roughly four fifths of them seen just once. This receptor was taken from a male donor in good health and CMV-seronegative. Sequencing was done on a sample of PBMCs. The V call is TRBV12-5, the J call TRBJ1-5; 7 bases agree with TRBD1. The CDR3: CASGSGTDFNQPQHF. CDR3 nucleotide sequence: TGTGCTAGTGGCTCCGGGACAGATTTCAATCAGCCCCAGCATTTT.